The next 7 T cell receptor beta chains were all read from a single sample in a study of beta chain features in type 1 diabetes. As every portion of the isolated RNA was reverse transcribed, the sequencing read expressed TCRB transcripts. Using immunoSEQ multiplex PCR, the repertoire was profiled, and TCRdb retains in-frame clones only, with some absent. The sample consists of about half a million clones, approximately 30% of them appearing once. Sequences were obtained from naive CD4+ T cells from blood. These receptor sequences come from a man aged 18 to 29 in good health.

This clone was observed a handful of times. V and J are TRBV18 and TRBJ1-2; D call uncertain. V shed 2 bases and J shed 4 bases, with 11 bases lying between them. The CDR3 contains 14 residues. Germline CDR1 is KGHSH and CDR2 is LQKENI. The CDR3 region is CASSPNTLGYGYTF. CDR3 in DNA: TGTGCCAGCTCACCAAACACTTTAGGCTATGGCTACACCTTC.

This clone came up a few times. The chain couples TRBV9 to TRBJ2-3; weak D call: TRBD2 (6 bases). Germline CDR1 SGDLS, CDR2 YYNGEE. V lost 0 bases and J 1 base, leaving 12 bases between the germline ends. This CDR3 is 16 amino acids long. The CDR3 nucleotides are TGTGCCAGCAGCGTAGGGGGCGGGGAGGGCACAGATACGCAGTATTTT. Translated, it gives CASSVGGGEGTDTQYF.

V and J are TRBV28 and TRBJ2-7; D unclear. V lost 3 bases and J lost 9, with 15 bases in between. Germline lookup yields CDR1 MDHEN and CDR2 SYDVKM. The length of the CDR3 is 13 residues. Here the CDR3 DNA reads TGTGCCAGCAGTTTTGGCTCCTCCCACGGGCAGTACTTC. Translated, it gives CASSFGSSHGQYF. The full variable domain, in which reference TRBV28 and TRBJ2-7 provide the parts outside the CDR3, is DVKVTQSSRYLVKRTGEKVFLECVQDMDHENMFWYRQDPGLGLRLIYFSYDVKMKEKGDIPEGYSVSREKKERFSLILESASTNQTSMYLCASSFGSSHGQYFGPGTRLTVT.

The CDR3 loop reads CASSFRGQKNTGELFF. CDR3 DNA: TGTGCCAGCAGCTTTCGGGGACAGAAGAACACCGGGGAGCTGTTTTTT. The rearrangement links TRBV11-2 to TRBJ2-2; TRBD1 aligns across 7 bases. In germline, CDR1 is SGHAT, CDR2 FQNNGV. With V trimmed by 3 bases and J by 1 base, 5 bases remained unmatched. The CDR3 runs 16 residues.

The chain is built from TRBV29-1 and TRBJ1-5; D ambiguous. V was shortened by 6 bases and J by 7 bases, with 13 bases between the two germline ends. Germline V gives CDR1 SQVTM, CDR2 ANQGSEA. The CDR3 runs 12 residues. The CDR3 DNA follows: TGCAGCGTACGGGATCCTGGGCAGCCCCAGCATTTT. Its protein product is CSVRDPGQPQHF.

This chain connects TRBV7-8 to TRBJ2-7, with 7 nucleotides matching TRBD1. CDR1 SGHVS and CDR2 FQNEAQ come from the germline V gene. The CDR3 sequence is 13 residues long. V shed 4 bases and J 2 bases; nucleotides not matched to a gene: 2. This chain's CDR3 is CASSSTGTYEQYF. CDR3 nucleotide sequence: TGTGCCAGCAGCTCGACAGGGACCTACGAGCAGTACTTC.

In DNA form, the CDR3 reads TGTGCCAGCAGTCACAGCCGAGGGAGCAATGAGCAGTTCTTC. Amino acid sequence: CASSHSRGSNEQFF. The chain carries TRBV28 and TRBJ2-1; perhaps TRBD2 as D (5 bases). V lost 5 bases to trimming and J lost 6 bases, with 14 bases between them. The CDR3 totals 14 residues. CDR1 and CDR2 (germline): MDHEN, SYDVKM.